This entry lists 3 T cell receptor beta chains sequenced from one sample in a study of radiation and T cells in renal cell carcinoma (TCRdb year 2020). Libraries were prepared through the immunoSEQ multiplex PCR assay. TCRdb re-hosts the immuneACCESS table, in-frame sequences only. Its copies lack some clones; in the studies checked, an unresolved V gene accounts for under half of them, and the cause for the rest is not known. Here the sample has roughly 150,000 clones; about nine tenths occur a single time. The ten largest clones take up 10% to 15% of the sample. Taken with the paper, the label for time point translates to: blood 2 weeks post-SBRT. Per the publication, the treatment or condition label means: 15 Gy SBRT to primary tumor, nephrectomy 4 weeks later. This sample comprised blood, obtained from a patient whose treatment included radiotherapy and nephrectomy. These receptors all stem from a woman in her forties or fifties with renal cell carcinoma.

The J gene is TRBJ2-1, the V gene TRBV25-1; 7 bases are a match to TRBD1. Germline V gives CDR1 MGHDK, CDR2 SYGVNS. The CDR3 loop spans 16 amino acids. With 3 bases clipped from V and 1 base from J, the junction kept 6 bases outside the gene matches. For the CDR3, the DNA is TGTGCCAGCAGTGATTCGACAGGGCAATCCTACAATGAGCAGTTCTTC. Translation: CASSDSTGQSYNEQFF.

Here the CDR3 reads CASSQDGGVGPYGYTF. The CDR3 DNA sequence: TGCGCCAGCAGCCAAGATGGGGGAGTCGGCCCCTATGGCTACACCTTC. The chain joins TRBV4-1 to TRBJ1-2, with a weak D call TRBD1 (5 bases). Per the germline V gene, CDR1 is MGHRA and CDR2 is YSYEKL. The ends were cut back, 0 bases at V and 4 bases at J, with 15 bases in the middle. The CDR3 is 16 residues long.

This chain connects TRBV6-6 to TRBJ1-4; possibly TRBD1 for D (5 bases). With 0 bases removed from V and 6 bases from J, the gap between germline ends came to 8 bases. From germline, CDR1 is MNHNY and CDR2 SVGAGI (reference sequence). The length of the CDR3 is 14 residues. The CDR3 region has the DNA TGTGCCAGCAGTTACTCGGGACCCCATGAAAAACTGTTTTTT. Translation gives CASSYSGPHEKLFF.